The sequence of this T cell receptor (beta chain) was determined in a study of technical replicates of blood from a few donors. This clone appeared a single time. Sequenced by immunoSEQ multiplex PCR; TCRdb stores in-frame clones only, minus some. The top ten clones hold 3.9% of a sample with about 48,000 clones, more than 85% of them seen once. This CDR3 comprises 14 residues. CDR1 and CDR2 from the germline V gene are LNHDA and SQIVND (reference sequence). The V gene lost 7 bases and the J gene lost 4 bases, with 14 bases spanning the gap. Sequences were obtained from PBMCs. The J gene is TRBJ1-3, the V gene TRBV19; possibly TRBD1 for D (5 bases). This TCR derives from a human donor in good health. Some clones in this sample may be carry-over from other donors' samples. In DNA, the CDR3 is TGTGCCAGTACCTGGACAAACGGAGGAAACACCATATATTTT. This codes for CASTWTNGGNTIYF.